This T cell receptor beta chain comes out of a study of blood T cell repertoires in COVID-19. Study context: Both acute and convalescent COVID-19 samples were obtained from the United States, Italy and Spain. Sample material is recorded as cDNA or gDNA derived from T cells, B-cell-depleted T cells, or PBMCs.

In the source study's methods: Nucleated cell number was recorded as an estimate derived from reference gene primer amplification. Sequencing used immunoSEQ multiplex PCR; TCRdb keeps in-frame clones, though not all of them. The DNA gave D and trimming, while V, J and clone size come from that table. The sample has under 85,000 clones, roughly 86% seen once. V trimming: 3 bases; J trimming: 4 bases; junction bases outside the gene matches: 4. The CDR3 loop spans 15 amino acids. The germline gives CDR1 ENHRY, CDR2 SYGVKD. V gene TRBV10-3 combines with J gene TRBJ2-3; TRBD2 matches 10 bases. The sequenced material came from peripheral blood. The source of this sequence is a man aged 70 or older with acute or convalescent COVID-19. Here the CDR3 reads CAISDSGGAADTQYF. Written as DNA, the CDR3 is TGTGCCATCAGTGACAGCGGGGGGGCGGCAGATACGCAGTATTTT.